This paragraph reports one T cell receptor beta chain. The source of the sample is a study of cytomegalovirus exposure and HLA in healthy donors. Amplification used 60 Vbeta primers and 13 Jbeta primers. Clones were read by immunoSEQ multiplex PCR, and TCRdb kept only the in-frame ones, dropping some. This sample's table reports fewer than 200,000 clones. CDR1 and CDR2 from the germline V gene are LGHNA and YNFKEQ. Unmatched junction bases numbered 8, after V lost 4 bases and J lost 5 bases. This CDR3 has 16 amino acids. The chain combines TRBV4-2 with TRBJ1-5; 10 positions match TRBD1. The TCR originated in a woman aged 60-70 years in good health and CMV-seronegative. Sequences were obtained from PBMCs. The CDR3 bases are TGTGCCAGCAGCCCCGTCGGACAGGGGGAGCATCAGCCCCAGCATTTT. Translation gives CASSPVGQGEHQPQHF.